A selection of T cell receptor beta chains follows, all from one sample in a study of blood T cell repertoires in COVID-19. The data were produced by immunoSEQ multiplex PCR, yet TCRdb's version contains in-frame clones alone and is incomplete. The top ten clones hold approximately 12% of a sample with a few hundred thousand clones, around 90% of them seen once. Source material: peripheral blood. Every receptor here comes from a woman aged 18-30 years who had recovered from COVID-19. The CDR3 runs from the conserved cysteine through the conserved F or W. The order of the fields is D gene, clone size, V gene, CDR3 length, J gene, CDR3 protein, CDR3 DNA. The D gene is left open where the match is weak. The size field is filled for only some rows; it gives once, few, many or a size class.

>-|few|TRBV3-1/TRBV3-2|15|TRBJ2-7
CASSQVGGLTYEQYF
TGTGCCAGCAGCCAAGTAGGCGGTCTAACCTACGAGCAGTACTTC
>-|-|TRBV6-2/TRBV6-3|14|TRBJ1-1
CASSPSGGNTEAFF
TGTGCCAGCAGCCCCTCGGGAGGGAACACTGAAGCTTTCTTT
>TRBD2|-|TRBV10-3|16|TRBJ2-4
CAISESAGDSKNIQYF
TGTGCCATCAGTGAGTCGGCGGGAGATTCCAAAAACATTCAGTACTTC
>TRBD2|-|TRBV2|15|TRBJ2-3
CASPAGESPTDTQYF
TGTGCCTCCCCAGCGGGGGAATCCCCCACAGATACGCAGTATTTT
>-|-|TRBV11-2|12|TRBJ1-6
CASSHTGSPLHF
TGTGCCAGCAGCCATACAGGGTCACCCCTCCACTTT
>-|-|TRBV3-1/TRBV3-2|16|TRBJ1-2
CASSQARQKHNYGYTF
TGTGCCAGCAGCCAAGCCAGACAAAAACATAACTATGGCTACACCTTC
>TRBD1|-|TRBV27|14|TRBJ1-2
CASSLDPGGTGYTF
TGTGCCAGCAGTTTAGATCCAGGGGGGACTGGCTACACCTTC
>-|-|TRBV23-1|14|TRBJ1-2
CASSQRGIGPGYTF
TGCGCCAGCAGTCAGAGAGGCATTGGCCCTGGCTACACCTTC
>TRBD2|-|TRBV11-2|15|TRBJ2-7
CASSHFSGRVYEQYF
TGTGCCAGCAGCCACTTTAGCGGGAGAGTCTACGAGCAGTACTTC
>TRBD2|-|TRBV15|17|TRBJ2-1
CATHRGTSGRPYNEQFF
TGTGCCACCCACCGTGGGACTAGCGGGAGGCCCTACAATGAGCAGTTCTTC
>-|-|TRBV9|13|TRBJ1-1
CASSVGPGTEAFF
TGTGCCAGCAGCGTAGGGCCGGGCACTGAAGCTTTCTTT
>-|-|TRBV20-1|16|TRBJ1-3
CSASQGYGSSGNTIYF
TGCAGTGCTAGTCAGGGTTACGGATCATCTGGAAACACCATATATTTT
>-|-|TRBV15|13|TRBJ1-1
CATSRGRVAEAFF
TGTGCCACCAGCAGAGGGAGAGTCGCTGAAGCTTTCTTT
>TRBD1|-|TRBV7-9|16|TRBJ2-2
CASSLSDRGGTGELFF
TGTGCCAGCAGCTTATCGGACAGGGGAGGAACCGGGGAGCTGTTTTTT
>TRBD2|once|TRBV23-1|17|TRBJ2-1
CASSQPDSGSSYNEQFF
TGCGCCAGCAGTCAACCCGATAGCGGGAGCTCCTACAATGAGCAGTTCTTC
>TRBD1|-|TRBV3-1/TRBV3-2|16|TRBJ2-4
CASSLPSTGAKNIQYF
TGTGCCAGCAGCCTCCCTTCGACAGGGGCCAAAAACATTCAGTACTTC
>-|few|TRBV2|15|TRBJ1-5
CASSESNGGYQPQHF
TGTGCCAGCAGTGAATCCAACGGGGGGTATCAGCCCCAGCATTTT
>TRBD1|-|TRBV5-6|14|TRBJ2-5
CASSPGTGVKTQYF
TGTGCCAGCAGCCCCGGGACAGGGGTCAAGACCCAGTACTTC
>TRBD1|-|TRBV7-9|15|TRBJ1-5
CASSLGGQGVQPQHF
TGTGCCAGCAGCTTAGGAGGACAGGGGGTTCAGCCCCAGCATTTT
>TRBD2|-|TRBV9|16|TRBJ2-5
CASSEGLAVYQETQYF
TGTGCCAGCAGCGAAGGACTAGCGGTGTACCAAGAGACCCAGTACTTC
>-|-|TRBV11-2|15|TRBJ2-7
CASSLSGGGNYEQYF
TGTGCCAGCAGCTTATCAGGTGGGGGGAACTACGAGCAGTACTTC
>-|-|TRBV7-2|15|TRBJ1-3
CASSLVGPSGNTIYF
TGTGCCAGCAGCTTAGTGGGGCCCTCTGGAAACACCATATATTTT
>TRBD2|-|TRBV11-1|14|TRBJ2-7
CASSRTSGSYEQYF
TGTGCCAGCAGCAGGACTAGCGGGAGTTACGAGCAGTACTTC
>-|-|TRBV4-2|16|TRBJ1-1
CASRPDPGRTDTEAFF
TGTGCCAGCAGGCCCGATCCGGGACGGACAGACACTGAAGCTTTCTTT
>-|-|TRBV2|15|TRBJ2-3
CASSPQGITKDTQYF
TGTGCCAGCAGTCCTCAGGGAATAACAAAGGATACGCAGTATTTT
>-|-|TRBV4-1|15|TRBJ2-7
CASSQVEGDIYEQYF
TGCGCCAGCAGCCAAGTCGAAGGGGATATTTACGAGCAGTACTTC
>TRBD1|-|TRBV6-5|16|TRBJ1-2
CASSSNPTGQGVGYTF
TGTGCCAGCAGTTCCAACCCCACCGGACAGGGTGTTGGCTACACCTTC
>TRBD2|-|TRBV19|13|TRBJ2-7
CASSPGLANEQYF
TGTGCCAGTAGTCCCGGACTAGCAAACGAGCAGTACTTC
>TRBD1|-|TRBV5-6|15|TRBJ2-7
CASSSEGTGSHEQYF
TGTGCCAGCAGCTCGGAGGGGACAGGGTCCCACGAGCAGTACTTC
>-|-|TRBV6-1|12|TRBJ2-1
CASRRQDNEQFF
TGTGCCAGCAGACGCCAGGACAATGAGCAGTTCTTC
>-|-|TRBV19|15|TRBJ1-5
CASSIPGRGNQPQHF
TGTGCCAGTAGTATACCGGGGAGGGGGAATCAGCCCCAGCATTTT
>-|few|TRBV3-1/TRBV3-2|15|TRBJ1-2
CASSPRRGFNYGYTF
TGTGCCAGCAGCCCCCGTAGAGGGTTTAACTATGGCTACACCTTC
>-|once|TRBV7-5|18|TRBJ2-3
CVRSLGSSTGFSTDTQYF
TGTGTCAGAAGCTTAGGATCCTCGACGGGATTTAGCACAGATACGCAGTATTTT